This is a list of T cell receptor beta chains from one sample in a study of neoadjuvant anti-PD-1 for oral cavity cancer. The assay was immunoSEQ multiplex PCR, and TCRdb's table has in-frame clones only and misses some. This sample yields fewer than 90,000 clones, of which more than 80% are seen a single time; roughly 3% belongs to the top ten. Sequences were derived from PBMCs, sampled before nivolumab (anti-PD-1) treatment. Every receptor here comes from a person aged 35-80 years with oral cavity squamous cell carcinoma. Each CDR3 is given with its conserved first and last residue. Each record gives: clone size, D gene, J gene, V gene, CDR3 DNA, CDR3 protein. D genes are given only for firm matches. Clone size is given for some rows only: seen once, a few or many times, or a class if the clone is expanded.

few TRBD2 TRBJ2-7 TRBV10-2 TGCGCCAGCTACGGGACTAGCGGGAGTCGGGAGGAGCAGTACTTC CASYGTSGSREEQYF
. TRBD1 TRBJ2-2 TRBV7-2 TGTGCCAGCAGCCCCCGACAGGGCAATTACACCGGGGAGCTGTTTTTT CASSPRQGNYTGELFF
. . TRBJ2-5 TRBV30 TGTGCCTGGAGTAAGTCAACAGTCCAAGAGACCCAGTACTTC CAWSKSTVQETQYF
once TRBD2 TRBJ2-3 TRBV27 TGTGCCAGCAGTTTTCTCGGACTAGCGACAGATACGCAGTATTTT CASSFLGLATDTQYF
. . TRBJ2-2 TRBV5-1 TGCGCCAGCAGCTTGGCCGGGAACACCGGGGAGCTGTTTTTT CASSLAGNTGELFF
few TRBD1 TRBJ2-1 TRBV27 TGTGCCAGCAGGCCACAGGGGGCTTTTGGCAATGAGCAGTTCTTC CASRPQGAFGNEQFF
. TRBD2 TRBJ2-1 TRBV6-1 TGTGCCAGCAGTGGGAGGACTAGCGGGAGAAGCTCCTACAATGAGCAGTTCTTC CASSGRTSGRSSYNEQFF
. . TRBJ1-3 TRBV7-8 TGTGCCAGCAGCCCCAGCGGAGGAAACACCATATATTTT CASSPSGGNTIYF
. . TRBJ2-7 TRBV6-5 TGTGCCAGCAGTTACGACCGCGGGTCCTACGAGCAGTACTTC CASSYDRGSYEQYF
. . TRBJ1-5 TRBV6-5 TGTGCCAGCCGGCCATCGGCCAATCAGCCCCAGCATTTT CASRPSANQPQHF
. TRBD2 TRBJ2-1 TRBV7-3 TGTGCCAGCAGCTCGCCGACTAGCGGGTCCTACAATGAGCAGTTCTTC CASSSPTSGSYNEQFF
. . TRBJ1-1 TRBV9 TGTGCCAGCAGCGTCGGGACACAGAACACTGAAGCTTTCTTT CASSVGTQNTEAFF
. . TRBJ2-2 TRBV2 TGTGCCAGCAGGTTGGCGCTCACCGGGGAGCTGTTTTTT CASRLALTGELFF
. . TRBJ1-1 TRBV6-1 TGTGCCAGCAGTGAAGAAACAGGAGCCATGAACACTGAAGCTTTCTTT CASSEETGAMNTEAFF
. . TRBJ1-3 TRBV11-1 TGTGCCAGCAGCCCGGGTGGGGCAGACTCTGGAAACACCATATATTTT CASSPGGADSGNTIYF
few . TRBJ2-3 TRBV21-1 TGTGCCAGCAGCAAAGCACGAGAAACTAAGAGGAATACGCAGTATTTT CASSKARETKRNTQYF
. TRBD2 TRBJ2-5 TRBV6-6 TGTGCCAGCAGCCCCGGGACTAGCGGGATTTCGGAGACCCAGTACTTC CASSPGTSGISETQYF
. TRBD2 TRBJ2-3 TRBV13 TGTGCCAGCAGCCGGACTAGCGGCGCAGATACGCAGTATTTT CASSRTSGADTQYF
. . TRBJ1-1 TRBV28 TGTGCCAGCAGGCAACGGGGCACTGAAGCTTTCTTT CASRQRGTEAFF
. . TRBJ1-4 TRBV30 TGTGCCTGGTCGGAAGGGATCGGAAAACTGTTTTTT CAWSEGIGKLFF
. . TRBJ1-5 TRBV6-6 TGTGCCAGCAGTTACGGTGGGAGCAATCAGCCCCAGCATTTT CASSYGGSNQPQHF
. TRBD2 TRBJ2-3 TRBV6-1 TGTGCCAGCAGTGAGACTAGCGGGAGGGCCGCAGATACGCAGTATTTT CASSETSGRAADTQYF
. . TRBJ2-1 TRBV19 TGTGCCAGTATCGCTACCGGGGGCACAAGTAATGAGCAGTTCTTC CASIATGGTSNEQFF
. TRBD2 TRBJ2-1 TRBV11-1 TGTGCCAGCGGGAGTAGCGGGAGTCGGCATGAGCAGTTCTTC CASGSSGSRHEQFF
. . TRBJ2-1 TRBV7-7 TGTGCTAGCAGCTTAGATCGGGGCGGTGAGCAGTTCTTC CASSLDRGGEQFF
. TRBD1 TRBJ2-7 TRBV2 TGTGCCAGCGACAGGGTGACCTACGAGCAGTACTTC CASDRVTYEQYF
. . TRBJ2-1 TRBV11-1 TGTGCCAGCAGCTCGAGGGAGCGCTCCTCCTACAATGAGCAGTTCTTC CASSSRERSSYNEQFF
. TRBD2 TRBJ2-1 TRBV29-1 TGCAGCGTTGAAGATGATGGCGGGAGAGACAATGAGCAGTTCTTC CSVEDDGGRDNEQFF
few TRBD2 TRBJ2-7 TRBV7-2 TGTGCCAGCAGCTTAACGGGACTAGCCTACGAGCAGTACTTC CASSLTGLAYEQYF
. . TRBJ2-2 TRBV5-1 TGCGCCAGCAGCCCCAGGGGATGGGACACCGGGGAGCTGTTTTTT CASSPRGWDTGELFF
. TRBD2 TRBJ2-7 TRBV6-6 TGTGCCAGCAATCTAGCGGGAGGGGCCTACGAGCAGTACTTC CASNLAGGAYEQYF
. . TRBJ2-5 TRBV19 TGTGCCAGTAGTATCCAGACAGGTAGGGGAGAGACCCAGTACTTC CASSIQTGRGETQYF
. . TRBJ2-3 TRBV5-1 TGCGCCAGCACCTGGGGTAGCGGCAGCACAGATACGCAGTATTTT CASTWGSGSTDTQYF
. . TRBJ1-1 TRBV9 TGTGCCAGCAGCGTAGCTTTGATAGGCACTGAAGCTTTCTTT CASSVALIGTEAFF
. . TRBJ2-5 TRBV30 TGTGCCTGGAGTTCGTATCAGGGGCGGGAGACCCAGTACTTC CAWSSYQGRETQYF
. TRBD2 TRBJ2-3 TRBV4-1 TGCGCCAGCAGCCTCGGGCGAGGCGGGAGAGGGGATACGCAGTATTTT CASSLGRGGRGDTQYF
. . TRBJ2-1 TRBV6-1 TGTGCCAGCGGGGACGGAAGAAACTACAATGAGCAGTTCTTC CASGDGRNYNEQFF
. . TRBJ2-7 TRBV29-1 TGCAGCGTTTCCTGGGGCCGGTACGAGCAGTACTTC CSVSWGRYEQYF
. TRBD2 TRBJ2-1 TRBV5-4 TGTGCCAGCAGCTTGTGGGCTAGCGGGAGTCGGAATGAGCAGTTCTTC CASSLWASGSRNEQFF
. . TRBJ2-3 TRBV7-8 TGTGCCAGCAGCTTAGCGGCGACAGGTCAGGCAGATACGCAGTATTTT CASSLAATGQADTQYF
. . TRBJ2-6 TRBV6-6 TGTGCCAGCAGTCAGCTCTCTGGGGCCAACGTCCTGACTTTC CASSQLSGANVLTF
. TRBD1 TRBJ1-1 TRBV5-1 TGCGCCAGCAGCTCACAGGGGGCTGGTAACACTGAAGCTTTCTTT CASSSQGAGNTEAFF
few . TRBJ2-7 TRBV29-1 TGCAGCGTTGAAGTTGCGCATTACGAGCAGTACTTC CSVEVAHYEQYF
. . TRBJ1-1 TRBV7-9 TGTGCCAGCAGCTTAGCGCCGAGCCAGGGTGAAGCTTTCTTT CASSLAPSQGEAFF
once TRBD2 TRBJ2-2 TRBV5-6 TGTGCCAGCAGCCGACTAGCCCAGGGTTCCGGGGAGCTGTTTTTT CASSRLAQGSGELFF
. TRBD2 TRBJ2-3 TRBV2 TGTGCCAGCAGGAGCGGGGGATCAGATACGCAGTATTTT CASRSGGSDTQYF
. TRBD2 TRBJ2-5 TRBV5-4 TGTGCCAGCAGCTCTGGGACTAGCGGGAGTTTAGAGACCCAGTACTTC CASSSGTSGSLETQYF